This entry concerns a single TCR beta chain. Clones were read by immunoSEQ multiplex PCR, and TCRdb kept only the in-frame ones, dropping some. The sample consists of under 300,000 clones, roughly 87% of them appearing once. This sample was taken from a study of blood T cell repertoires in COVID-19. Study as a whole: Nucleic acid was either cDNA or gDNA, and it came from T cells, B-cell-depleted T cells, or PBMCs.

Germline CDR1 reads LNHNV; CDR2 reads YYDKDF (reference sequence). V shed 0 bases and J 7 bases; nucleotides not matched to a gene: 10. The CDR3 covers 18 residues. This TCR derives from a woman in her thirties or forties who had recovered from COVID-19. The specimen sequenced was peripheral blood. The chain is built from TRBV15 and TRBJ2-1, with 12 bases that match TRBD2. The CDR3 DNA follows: TGTGCCACCAGCAGAGATTCCCTAGCGGGAGGGCCCCTAAATGAGCAGTTCTTC. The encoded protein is CATSRDSLAGGPLNEQFF.